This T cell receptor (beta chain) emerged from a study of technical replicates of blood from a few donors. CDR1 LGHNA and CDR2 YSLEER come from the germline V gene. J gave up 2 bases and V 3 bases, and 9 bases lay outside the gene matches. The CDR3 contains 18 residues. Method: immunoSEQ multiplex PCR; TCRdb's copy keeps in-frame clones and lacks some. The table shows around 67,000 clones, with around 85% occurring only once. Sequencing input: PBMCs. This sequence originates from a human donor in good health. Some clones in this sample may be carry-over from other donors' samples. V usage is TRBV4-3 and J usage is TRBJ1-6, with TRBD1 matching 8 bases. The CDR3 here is CASSQVLGQETYNSPLHF. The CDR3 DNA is TGCGCCAGCAGCCAGGTCCTGGGACAGGAGACCTATAATTCACCCCTCCACTTT.